The T cell receptor beta chain under discussion was sequenced for a study of lymphopenia after photon versus proton radiotherapy. Note on this clone: What it recognizes is unknown.

Study-wide results and limits: Under photons, naive T cells and diversity fell while effector/memory populations rose. Post-nadir diversity loss with photons came from oligoclonal expansion, particularly CD8+ Temra cells.

Germline CDR1 and CDR2: LGHNA and YSLEER. V lost 0 bases, J lost 6 bases, and 9 bases lay in between. The CDR3 has 13 amino acids. Assay used: immunoSEQ multiplex PCR; TCRdb lists only in-frame clones, some missing. Of roughly 64,000 clones detected, roughly 87% appear once; the ten largest clones hold roughly 13%. The sequences come from peripheral blood, collected from a patient treated with proton-based radiotherapy. The receptor comes from a man older than 75 with esophageal cancer. The rearrangement uses TRBV4-3 and TRBJ2-7; D might be TRBD2 (6 bases). The CDR3 loop is CASSQDGGLEQYF. CDR3 in DNA: TGCGCCAGCAGCCAAGATGGGGGACTCGAGCAGTACTTC.